This paragraph reports one TCR beta chain. What this receptor recognizes is not known. Base quality data are lacking; no much larger clone is found one base away. This sample is part of a study of blood T cells in healthy people across ages (dated by TCRdb to between 2015 and 2017). For the wider study: In model experiments, template switching captured roughly one uniquely barcoded TCR beta cDNA molecule for every two T cells. To avoid experimental bias, donors of different ages were spread randomly across the sequencing lanes. Four age groups were formed from the donors: young (average 16 years), middle-aged (roughly 38), aged (more than 55) and long-lived (82). Using deep sequencing normalized with unique cDNA molecular identifiers, the study measured how TCR beta repertoire diversity changes with age. Two additional independent replicas of 1 million unique cDNA reads from the same blood draw were analyzed for two donors (one aged 18 to 30 and one aged 80 or older). Beyond this particular receptor, the publication reports: Compared with the aged group, more naive CD4+ T cells, fewer expanded clones and increased TCR diversity were shown by the long-lived group, suggesting age selection. Observed TCR beta diversity per million T cells fell roughly linearly with age, and a significant reduction was already apparent by age around 39. Estimates of total diversity from one million sequenced T cells were regarded as lower bounds and underestimates. Observed TCR beta diversity correlated strongly with the percentage of naive T cells measured by flow cytometry. Because donor CMV infection status was unknown, age-related changes in expanded clonotypes were potentially confounded. Conclusive comparison of naive and antigen-experienced compartments was prevented by the profiling of bulk unsorted PBMCs.

Libraries came from 5' RACE. TCRdb lists the instrument as Illumina HiSeq 2500. A second PCR of about 6 to 11 cycles was performed with a sample-barcoded 5' primer and a J-beta primer mix. A unique molecular identifier was introduced onto each TCR beta cDNA molecule by a template-switch 5' adaptor carrying 12 random nucleotides. Each sample yielded at least 2.5 million CDR3-containing paired-end reads. First-strand cDNA was synthesized from all RNA with the Mint cDNA synthesis kit, primed by a TRBC-specific oligonucleotide. Following uracil-DNA glycosylase treatment, a first 18-cycle PCR with universal primers M1SS and BC2_uni_R was performed on all cDNA. On the study's bioinformatics: Normalization of each sample was performed by random selection of 1 million high-quality reads, each carrying a distinct molecular identifier. Instead of being binned into consensus sequences, reads with shared molecular identifiers were discarded. CDR3 identification, clonotype clustering and error correction used MiTCR with a Q25 quality threshold and the strictest error-elimination algorithm. Lower-bound total TCR beta diversity was estimated with a nonparametric unseen species model using Euler transformation. In TCRdb, the public reads were trimmed at Q25 with fastp and aligned with MiXCR, with productive beta chains retained. One record per CDR3 amino acid sequence lists the most common genes and DNA. The V and J calls and clone size are TCRdb's, not the authors'. The sample contains about 570,000 distinct CDR3 sequences, roughly 28% of them found a single time. The ten most abundant clones make up approximately 17% of the sample.

Donors were about 36 systemically healthy Caucasian individuals from Russia aged roughly 6 to 90 years. Roughly 11 milliliters of peripheral blood were drawn from each donor into EDTA-treated Vacutainer tubes. PBMCs were isolated by Ficoll-Paque density-gradient centrifugation, with at least 6 million obtained per sample. Total RNA, at least 6 micrograms per sample, was extracted from PBMCs with Trizol reagent. The percentages of naive CD45RAhigh/CD27high T cells were determined by flow cytometry on a PBMC aliquot from every donor. V was cut back by 2 bases and J by 7 bases, leaving a gap of 21 bases between them. The germline V gene gives CDR1 as MNHEY and CDR2 as SVGEGT. Counted from cysteine to phenylalanine, this CDR3 has 17 amino acids. The entry retains the CDR3 DNA only, 51 bases that are in frame from base 1.

Sequenced input: blood. The chain is made from TRBV6-2 or TRBV6-3 and TRBJ2-1; TRBD2 is possibly the D segment (6 matching bases). This clonotype was sampled from a woman aged 70-85 years in good health. The CDR3 region reads CASSYPEDPLALNEQFF. DNA sequence: TGTGCCAGCAGTTACCCGGAGGACCCTCTAGCGTTGAATGAGCAGTTCTTC.